A single sample gave rise to the 5 T cell receptor beta chains below, sequenced in a study of a mutant IDH1 vaccine in newly diagnosed glioma (dated by TCRdb to the early 2020s). What these receptors recognize is not known. The library came from the immunoSEQ multiplex PCR assay. This immuneACCESS table, as held by TCRdb, lists in-frame sequences with V and J called but not all clones. Of the missing ones, under half trace to an unresolved V gene in checked studies; the others have no known cause. A total of some 60,000 clones appear in this sample, more than 80% of them only once. Around 3.5% of the sample is taken by the ten largest. The time point label corresponds to: week 11, during vaccination. A 20-mer mutant IDH1 peptide at 300 micrograms in Montanide made up each vaccine dose, which was injected subcutaneously together with topical imiquimod. The sequencing here drew on PBMCs, taken from a glioma patient whose treatment included an IDH1 peptide vaccine. These receptors were obtained from a man aged 25-45 years with glioma.

The rearrangement links TRBV4-3 to TRBJ1-3; tentatively, D is TRBD1 (6 bases). The CDR3 consists of 16 residues. The V end lost 4 bases, the J end lost 2 bases, and 15 bases lay between the germline ends. Germline loops: CDR1 LGHNA, CDR2 YSLEER. The CDR3 DNA follows: TGCGCCAGCAGCCTCTACTGGGACAACCCTGGAAACACCATATATTTT. This gives the protein CASSLYWDNPGNTIYF.

The gene calls are TRBV19 and TRBJ1-5; unclear D gene. This CDR3 spans 15 amino acids. Germline CDR1 is LNHDA and CDR2 is SQIVND (reference sequence). Trimming took off 5 bases at V and 3 bases at J, with 14 bases between the two ends. The CDR3 bases are TGTGCCAGTAGTCCGCTACATCTTATCAATCAGCCCCAGCATTTT. Translated, it gives CASSPLHLINQPQHF.

The J gene is TRBJ2-2, the V gene TRBV5-1; D gene unclear. The CDR3 is made up of 14 amino acids. V shed 1 base and J shed 8 bases, with 12 bases lying between them. Germline loops: CDR1 SGHRS, CDR2 YFSETQ. The CDR3 region has the DNA TGCGCCAGCAGCTTGTACGACTCCACGGGGGAGCTGTTTTTT. This encodes CASSLYDSTGELFF.

The chain recombines TRBV6-1 with TRBJ2-7; TRBD2 matches 14 bases. Looked up from germline, CDR1 is MNHNS and CDR2 is SASEGT. The CDR3 is 20 residues long. J gave up 6 bases and V 2 bases, and 18 bases lay outside the gene matches. DNA of the CDR3: TGTGCCAGCAGTGAAAGCCTTTCGTTCGGACTAGCGGGAGGTTGGGTCGAGCAGTACTTC. Translation: CASSESLSFGLAGGWVEQYF.

The chain joins TRBV5-1 to TRBJ2-7; the D is unclear. V lost 0 bases and J lost 6, with 10 bases in between. The germline V gene has CDR1 SGHRS and CDR2 YFSETQ. The CDR3 sequence is 13 residues long. DNA of the CDR3: TGCGCCAGCAGCTTGGCCTCGACGACCGAGCAGTACTTC. This translates into CASSLASTTEQYF.